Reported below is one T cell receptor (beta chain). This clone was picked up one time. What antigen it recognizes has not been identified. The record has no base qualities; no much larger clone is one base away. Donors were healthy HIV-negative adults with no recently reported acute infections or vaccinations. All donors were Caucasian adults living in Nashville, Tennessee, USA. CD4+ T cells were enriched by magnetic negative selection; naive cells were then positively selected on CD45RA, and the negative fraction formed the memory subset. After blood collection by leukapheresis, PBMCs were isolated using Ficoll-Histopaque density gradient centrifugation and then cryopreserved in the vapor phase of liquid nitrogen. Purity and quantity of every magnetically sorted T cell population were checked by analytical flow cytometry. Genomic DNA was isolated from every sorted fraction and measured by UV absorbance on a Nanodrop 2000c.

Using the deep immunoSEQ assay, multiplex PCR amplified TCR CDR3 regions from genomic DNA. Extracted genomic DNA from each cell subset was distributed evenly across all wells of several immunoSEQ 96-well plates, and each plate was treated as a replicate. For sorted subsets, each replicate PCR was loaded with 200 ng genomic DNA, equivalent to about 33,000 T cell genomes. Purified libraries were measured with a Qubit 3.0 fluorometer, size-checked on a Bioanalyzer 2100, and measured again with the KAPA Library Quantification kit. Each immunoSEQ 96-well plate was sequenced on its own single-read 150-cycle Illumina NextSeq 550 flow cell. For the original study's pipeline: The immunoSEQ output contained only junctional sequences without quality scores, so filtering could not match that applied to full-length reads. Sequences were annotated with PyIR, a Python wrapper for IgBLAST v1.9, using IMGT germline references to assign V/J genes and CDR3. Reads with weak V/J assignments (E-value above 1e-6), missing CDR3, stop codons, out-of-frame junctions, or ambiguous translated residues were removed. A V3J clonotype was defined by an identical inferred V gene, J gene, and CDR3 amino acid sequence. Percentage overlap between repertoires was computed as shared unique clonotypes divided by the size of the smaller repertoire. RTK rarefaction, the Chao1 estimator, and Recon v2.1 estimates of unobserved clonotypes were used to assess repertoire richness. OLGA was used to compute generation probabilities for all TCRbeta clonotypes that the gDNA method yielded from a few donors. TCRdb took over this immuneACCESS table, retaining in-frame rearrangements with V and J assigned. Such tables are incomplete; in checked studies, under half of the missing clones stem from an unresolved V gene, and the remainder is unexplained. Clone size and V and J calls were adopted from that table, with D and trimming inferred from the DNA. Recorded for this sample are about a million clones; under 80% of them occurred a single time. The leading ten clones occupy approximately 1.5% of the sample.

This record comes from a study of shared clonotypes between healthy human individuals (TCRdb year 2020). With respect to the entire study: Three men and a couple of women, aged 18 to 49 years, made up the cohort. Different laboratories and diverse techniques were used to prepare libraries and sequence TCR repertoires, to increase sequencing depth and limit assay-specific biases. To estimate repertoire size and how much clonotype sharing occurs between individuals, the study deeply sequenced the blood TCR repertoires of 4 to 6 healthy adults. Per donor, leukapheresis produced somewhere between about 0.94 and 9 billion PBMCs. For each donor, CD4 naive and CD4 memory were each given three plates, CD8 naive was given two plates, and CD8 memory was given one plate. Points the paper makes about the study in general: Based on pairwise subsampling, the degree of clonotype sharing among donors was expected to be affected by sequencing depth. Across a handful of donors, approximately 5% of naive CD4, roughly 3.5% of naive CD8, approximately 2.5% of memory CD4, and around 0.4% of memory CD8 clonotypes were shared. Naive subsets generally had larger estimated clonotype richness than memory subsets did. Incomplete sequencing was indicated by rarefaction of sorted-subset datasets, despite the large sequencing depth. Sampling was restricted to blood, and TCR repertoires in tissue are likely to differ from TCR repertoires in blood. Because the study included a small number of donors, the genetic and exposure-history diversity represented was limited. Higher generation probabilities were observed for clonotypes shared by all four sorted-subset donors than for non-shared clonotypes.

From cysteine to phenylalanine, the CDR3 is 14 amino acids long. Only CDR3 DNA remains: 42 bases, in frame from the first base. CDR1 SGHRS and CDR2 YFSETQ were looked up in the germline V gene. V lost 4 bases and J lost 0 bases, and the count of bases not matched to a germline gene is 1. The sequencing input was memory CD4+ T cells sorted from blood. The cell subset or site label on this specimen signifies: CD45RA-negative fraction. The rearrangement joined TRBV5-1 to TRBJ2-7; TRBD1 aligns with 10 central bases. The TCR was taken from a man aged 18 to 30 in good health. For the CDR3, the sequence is CASSGTGVSYEQYF. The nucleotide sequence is TGCGCCAGCAGCGGGACAGGGGTCTCCTACGAGCAGTACTTC. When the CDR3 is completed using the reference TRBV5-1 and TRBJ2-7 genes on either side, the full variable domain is KAGVTQTPRYLIKTRGQQVTLSCSPISGHRSVSWYQQTPGQGLQFLFEYFSETQRNKGNFPGRFSGRQFSNSRSEMNVSTLELGDSALYLCASSGTGVSYEQYFGPGTRLTVT.